Listed here is a single T cell receptor (beta chain). Its specificity is unknown. This may stem from a read error, because a much larger clone lies one nucleotide away. Per individual sample, total RNA of at least 5.5 micrograms was extracted. Primed by a sample-barcoded 5' primer and a J-beta primer mix, a second PCR proceeded for roughly 6 to 12 cycles. Using its own MiXCR run on the 5' RACE reads, TCRdb lists one record per CDR3 protein. The sample carries around 1,500,000 distinct CDR3 sequences, approximately 30% recorded once. The sample originates from a study of blood T cells in healthy people across ages. On the study more broadly: In model experiments, template switching was able to capture about one barcoded beta molecule for every two T cells that were present. Findings of the study overall: The fall in TCR beta diversity per million T cells was roughly linear with age.

The CDR3 runs 12 residues. Per the germline V gene, CDR1 is SGHTA and CDR2 is FQGNSA. The V and J genes are TRBV7-2 and TRBJ2-5; a possible D gene is TRBD2 (5 bases). The DNA end is more similar to TRBJ2-7, so the J call may be wrong. The TCR comes from a woman in her twenties or thirties in good health. Sequenced material: blood. The CDR3 here is CAGSSRTVEQYF. The CDR3 DNA sequence: TGTGCCGGCAGCTCTCGGACTGTCGAGCAGTACTTC.